Presented here are 29 T cell receptor beta chains from one specimen sequenced in a study of cytomegalovirus exposure and HLA in healthy donors. The PCR ran on 60 Vbeta and 13 Jbeta primers. Repertoires were generated with immunoSEQ multiplex PCR, while TCRdb's copy carries only in-frame clones and drops some. The sample has 130,000 to 150,000 clones, almost 85% seen once. Sequencing was carried out using PBMCs. Source of these receptors: a man aged 25 to 40 in good health and CMV-seropositive.

The rearrangement links TRBV28 to TRBJ1-5; a weak D match, TRBD1 (5 bases). CDR3 length equals 13 residues. V lost 4 bases to trimming and J lost 8 bases, with 12 bases between them. Germline V lookup: CDR1 MDHEN, CDR2 SYDVKM. The CDR3 coding sequence is TGTGCCAGCAGTTGGTACCAAGGGGAGCCCCAGCATTTT. Protein sequence: CASSWYQGEPQHF.

V and J are TRBV7-2 and TRBJ2-7, with TRBD1 identical over 9 bases. Germline V CDR1 and CDR2: SGHTA, FQGNSA. V gave up 3 bases and J gave up 4 bases; unmatched junction bases: 7. The CDR3 runs 15 residues. CDR3 region: CASSFGTGISYEQYF. The CDR3 DNA follows: TGTGCCAGCAGCTTCGGGACAGGGATATCTTACGAGCAGTACTTC.

This clone was recorded a few times. The CDR3 here is CASRDGAGTDTQYF. CDR3 bases: TGCGCCAGCAGGGATGGGGCGGGCACAGATACGCAGTATTTT. The J gene is TRBJ2-3, the V gene TRBV5-1; D possibly corresponds to TRBD1 (5 bases). The germline V and J ends were trimmed by 5 bases and 1 base, with 11 bases remaining between them. The CDR3 has 14 amino acids. Germline V gene sequence: CDR1 SGHRS, CDR2 YFSETQ.

The gene calls are TRBV21-1 and TRBJ2-5; TRBD1, the D gene given by the table, was not confirmed from the DNA. TRBV21-1 is labeled a pseudogene. The CDR3 is 15 amino acids. CDR3 in amino acids: CASSRYRGRGETQYF. DNA for the CDR3: TGTGCCAGCAGCAGATACAGGGGCCGGGGCGAGACCCAGTACTTC.

The J gene is TRBJ2-2, the V gene TRBV27; 10 bases fit TRBD1. CDR3 length: 15 residues. V trimming: 3 bases; J trimming: 5 bases; junction bases outside the gene matches: 3. Germline values: CDR1 MNHEY, CDR2 SMNVEV (reference sequence). The DNA for the CDR3 is TGTGCCAGCAGTTTCGGGACAGGGGTTACCGGGGAGCTGTTTTTT. Translation gives CASSFGTGVTGELFF.

This sequence joins TRBV5-8 and TRBJ1-5; 9 positions match TRBD1. After removal of 4 bases from V and 7 bases from J, the junction contained 6 bases not matched to a gene. This CDR3 has 14 residues. CDR1 and CDR2 from the germline V gene are SGHTS and YDEGEE. DNA for the CDR3: TGTGCCAGCAGCAGGGACAGGGTGGACCAGCCCCAGCATTTT. This codes for CASSRDRVDQPQHF.

The genes are TRBV6-5 and TRBJ1-4; a possible D gene is TRBD1 (5 bases). This CDR3 is built from 15 residues. Germline loops: CDR1 MNHEY, CDR2 SVGAGI. Deletions cut 5 bases from V and 1 base from J, with 11 bases between. CDR3 amino acids: CASSHRGETNEKLFF. CDR3 nucleotides: TGTGCCAGCAGTCATCGGGGGGAAACTAATGAAAAACTGTTTTTT.

This clone appeared once. V gene TRBV4-1 combines with J gene TRBJ1-1; TRBD1 is a possible D gene (5 bases). Between the trimmed V and J ends, which lost 3 bases and 4 bases, there was a span of 15 bases. The CDR3 consists of 15 residues. Germline assignment: CDR1 MGHRA and CDR2 YSYEKL. The CDR3 region is CASSQHGGMGTEAFF. The DNA for the CDR3 is TGCGCCAGCAGCCAGCACGGGGGAATGGGCACTGAAGCTTTCTTT.

This clone appeared a few times. This sequence joins TRBV7-2 and TRBJ2-1; D gene unclear. V lost 0 bases, J lost 1 base, and 4 bases lay in between. The CDR3 is 14 residues long. Germline assignment: CDR1 SGHTA and CDR2 FQGNSA. CDR3 amino acids: CASSLALSYNEQFF. CDR3 in DNA: TGTGCCAGCAGCTTAGCCTTATCCTACAATGAGCAGTTCTTC.

This chain links TRBV5-6 with TRBJ2-3; D gene ambiguous. The ends were cut back, 1 base at V and 3 bases at J, with 12 bases in the middle. Looked up from germline, CDR1 is SGHDT and CDR2 is YYEEEE. The CDR3 runs 15 residues. CDR3 sequence reads: CASSLIRVQTDTQYF. CDR3 nucleotides: TGTGCCAGCAGCTTGATCCGGGTCCAAACAGATACGCAGTATTTT.

This clone was observed once. The chain joins TRBV5-6 to TRBJ1-6, with D tentatively TRBD1 (5 bases). CDR3 length: 15 residues. V gave up 1 base and J gave up 7 bases, with 12 bases separating them. The V gene's germline CDR1 is SGHDT and CDR2 YYEEEE. The CDR3 nucleotides are TGTGCCAGCAGCTTGAGTACCCAGGGCAATTCACCCCTCCACTTT. Its translation is CASSLSTQGNSPLHF.

The chain joins TRBV7-9 to TRBJ2-7, with 7 bases lining up with TRBD2. CDR3 size: 12 residues. The V and J ends lost 11 bases and 6 bases, in that order; junction bases with no gene match: 10. CDR1 and CDR2 from the germline V gene are SEHNR and FQNEAQ (reference sequence). The CDR3 region has the DNA TGTGCCGGGGGGGAGAGCTCAGGCGAGCAGTACTTC. Its translation is CAGGESSGEQYF. Supplemented by reference TRBV7-9 and TRBJ2-7, the full variable domain reads DTGVSQNPRHKITKRGQNVTFRCDPISEHNRLYWYRQTLGQGPEFLTYFQNEAQLEKSRLLSDRFSAERPKGSFSTLEIQRTEQGDSAMYLCAGGESSGEQYFGPGTRLTVT.

The chain links TRBV19 to TRBJ2-7, with TRBD1 as a possible D gene (5 bases). There are 13 residues in the CDR3. V dropped 4 bases and J dropped 2 bases, with 9 bases sitting between them. Germline V gene sequence: CDR1 LNHDA, CDR2 SQIVND (reference sequence). CDR3 sequence: CASSTAGTYEQYF. The CDR3 DNA follows: TGTGCCAGTAGTACTGCAGGGACCTACGAGCAGTACTTC. The full variable domain, with the rest looked up from reference TRBV19 and TRBJ2-7, is DGGITQSPKYLFRKEGQNVTLSCEQNLNHDAMYWYRQDPGQGLRLIYYSQIVNDFQKGDIAEGYSVSREKKESFPLTVTSAQKNPTAFYLCASSTAGTYEQYFGPGTRLTVT.

The CDR3, as DNA: TGTGCCAGCAGTACATCGGGGGACGAAACTAATGAAAAACTGTTTTTT. Its translation: CASSTSGDETNEKLFF. The chain combines TRBV28 with TRBJ1-4, with D tentatively TRBD1 (5 bases). Germline-derived CDR1 and CDR2 are MDHEN and SYDVKM. The CDR3 sequence is 16 residues long. Deletions cut 5 bases from V and 1 base from J, with 14 bases between.

This clone turned up a few times. This chain joins TRBV19 and TRBJ2-6; maybe TRBD1 (7 bases). Trimming pared 3 bases from V and 4 bases from J, leaving 10 bases between. Germline V gene lookup returns CDR1 LNHDA and CDR2 SQIVND (reference sequence). There are 15 residues in the CDR3. Written as DNA, the CDR3 is TGTGCCAGTAGTATGGGGGGACAGGGGGCCAACGTCCTGACTTTC. This gives the protein CASSMGGQGANVLTF. Full variable domain (remainder filled in from reference TRBV19 and TRBJ2-6): DGGITQSPKYLFRKEGQNVTLSCEQNLNHDAMYWYRQDPGQGLRLIYYSQIVNDFQKGDIAEGYSVSREKKESFPLTVTSAQKNPTAFYLCASSMGGQGANVLTFGAGSRLTVL.

V and J are TRBV28 and TRBJ1-4; no definite D call. With 5 bases removed from V and 2 bases from J, the gap between germline ends came to 12 bases. CDR1 is MDHEN, CDR2 SYDVKM, per germline. The CDR3 spans 15 residues. CDR3 DNA sequence: TGTGCCAGCAGTCGTTCGGGGTCCACTAATGAAAAACTGTTTTTT. Translation gives CASSRSGSTNEKLFF.

This CDR3 is CASSITRRHLANEKLFF. The CDR3 DNA reads as TGTGCCAGTAGTATAACTAGGAGACACCTTGCTAATGAAAAACTGTTTTTT. This chain links TRBV19 with TRBJ1-4; no reliable D call. The germline CDR1 and CDR2 sequences are LNHDA and SQIVND (reference sequence). V was clipped by 2 bases and J by 3 bases, with 16 bases between them. This CDR3 has 17 amino acids.

J is TRBJ2-1 and V is TRBV27, with unresolved D. The CDR3 extends over 13 amino acids. Per the germline V gene, CDR1 is MNHEY and CDR2 is SMNVEV (reference sequence). Trimming took 0 bases from V and 10 from J, leaving 10 bases between them. CDR3: CASSLSLTLEQFF. The CDR3 bases are TGTGCCAGCAGTTTATCTTTGACTCTCGAGCAGTTCTTC.

CDR3 loop: CASSLTGGGNQPQHF. CDR3 nucleotide sequence: TGTGCCAGCAGTTTGACAGGGGGAGGCAATCAGCCCCAGCATTTT. V gene TRBV6-5 combines with J gene TRBJ1-5; 9 positions agree with TRBD1. V was pared by 4 bases and J by 2 bases, with 3 bases of the junction left unmatched. The germline V gene has CDR1 MNHEY and CDR2 SVGAGI. The length of the CDR3 is 15 residues.

The rearrangement links TRBV15 to TRBJ1-1; D unclear. CDR1 is LNHNV and CDR2 is YYDKDF in the germline V gene (reference sequence). With 4 bases removed from V and 1 base from J, the gap between germline ends came to 13 bases. The CDR3 runs 15 residues. CDR3 in amino acids: CATSTSTSRNTEAFF. CDR3 bases: TGTGCCACCAGCACGTCGACAAGCAGGAACACTGAAGCTTTCTTT.

The genes are TRBV6-5 and TRBJ1-5; D perhaps matches TRBD1 (6 bases). The CDR3 is made up of 13 amino acids. CDR1 MNHEY and CDR2 SVGAGI come from the germline V gene. V was shortened by 2 bases and J by 9 bases, with 11 bases between the two germline ends. The CDR3 region has the DNA TGTGCCAGCAGTTACGCACAGGGTGGGCCCCAGCATTTT. This encodes CASSYAQGGPQHF.

The rearrangement links TRBV5-6 to TRBJ2-1; TRBD2 might be the D (6 bases). Germline V gene lookup returns CDR1 SGHDT and CDR2 YYEEEE. Trimming pared 2 bases from V and 5 bases from J, leaving 14 bases between. The CDR3 is 15 amino acids. Written as DNA, the CDR3 is TGTGCCAGCAGCTTAGGCGGGACTGGTAACAATGAGCAGTTCTTC. Encoded protein: CASSLGGTGNNEQFF.

This clone is a singleton in its sample. The chain combines TRBV16 with TRBJ2-5; 8 nucleotides agree with TRBD1. Germline CDR1 reads KGHSY; CDR2 reads FQNENV. The CDR3 contains 13 residues. Germline trimming cut 2 bases from V and 7 bases from J; bases unmatched to any gene: 3. CDR3 loop: CASSQDRGATQYF. In DNA form, the CDR3 reads TGTGCCAGCAGCCAAGACAGGGGAGCGACCCAGTACTTC.

The chain employs TRBV30 and TRBJ2-2; D is undetermined. The CDR3 has 14 amino acids. Germline V gene sequence: CDR1 GTSNPN, CDR2 SVGIG (reference sequence). V lost 0 bases and J lost 1, with 6 bases in between. The CDR3 protein is CAWSVHRNTGELFF. The CDR3, as DNA: TGTGCCTGGAGTGTTCACAGGAACACCGGGGAGCTGTTTTTT.

This sequence joins TRBV5-1 and TRBJ2-7; possible D gene TRBD2, 6 bases. The germline V and J ends were trimmed by 4 bases and 5 bases, with 16 bases remaining between them. From germline, CDR1 is SGHRS and CDR2 YFSETQ. CDR3 length: 14 residues. CDR3 protein: CASSRGGDVNEQYF. In DNA form, the CDR3 reads TGCGCCAGCAGCCGGGGAGGTGATGTAAACGAGCAGTACTTC.

The V gene is TRBV27, the J gene TRBJ2-2; possibly TRBD1 for D (6 bases). With 3 bases removed from V and 4 bases from J, the gap between germline ends came to 12 bases. This CDR3 has 15 amino acids. Per the germline V gene, CDR1 is MNHEY and CDR2 is SMNVEV (reference sequence). Written as DNA, the CDR3 is TGTGCCAGCAGTTTTGATGGGGGCCGCACCGGGGAGCTGTTTTTT. Amino acids: CASSFDGGRTGELFF.

The J gene is TRBJ2-5, the V gene TRBV9; the match to TRBD2 covers 11 bases. Germline CDR1 and CDR2: SGDLS and YYNGEE. The V gene end was trimmed by 4 bases and the J gene end by 2 bases; junction bases not matched to a gene: 13. The CDR3 length is 18 residues. The CDR3 DNA follows: TGTGCCAGCAGCTCCCGGCTAGCGGGGGGAGGTAGGCAAGAGACCCAGTACTTC. Translated: CASSSRLAGGGRQETQYF.

The chain carries TRBV12-5 and TRBJ1-1, with D possibly TRBD1 on 6 matching bases. CDR3 length equals 12 residues. V lost 7 bases, J lost 5 bases, and 11 bases lay in between. Germline CDR1 and CDR2: LGHNT and FRNRAP. The CDR3 here is CASEGGATEAFF. In DNA, the CDR3 is TGTGCTAGTGAGGGGGGGGCGACTGAAGCTTTCTTT.

J is TRBJ2-4 and V is TRBV14, with D maybe TRBD1 (5 bases). The CDR3 covers 14 residues. V lost 5 bases, J lost 3 bases, and 11 bases lay in between. Germline CDR1 and CDR2: SGHDN and FVKESK. The CDR3 spells CASSAQGVKNIQYF. CDR3 in DNA: TGTGCCAGCAGCGCGCAGGGTGTCAAAAACATTCAGTACTTC.